These 30 T cell receptor beta chains were sequenced from one sample in a study of metastatic and nonmetastatic thyroid tumors. MiXCR re-clonotyped the PCR reads for TCRdb. The sample has about 23,000 clones, about 24% seen once. No patient received treatment before thyroid surgery. Sequenced: blood. These receptors were collected from a male donor with papillary thyroid cancer or a benign thyroid nodule (not recorded which). Some clones in this sample may be carry-over from other donors' samples.

This clone counts as medium-sized. The gene calls are TRBV27 and TRBJ2-7, with 9 bases matching TRBD2. The V and J ends lost 1 base and 5 bases, in that order; junction bases with no gene match: 9. The CDR3 runs to 16 residues. The V gene's germline CDR1 is MNHEY and CDR2 SMNVEV (reference sequence). This CDR3 reads CASSLYASGMGNEQYF. The CDR3 nucleotides read TGTGCCAGCAGTTTATACGCTAGCGGGATGGGCAACGAGCAGTACTTC.

The table lists this clone with many counts. The chain carries TRBV19 and TRBJ2-7, with TRBD1 as a possible D gene (6 bases). V lost 4 bases to trimming and J lost 2 bases, with 9 bases between them. CDR1 and CDR2 (germline): LNHDA, SQIVND (reference sequence). This CDR3 spans 13 amino acids. CDR3 coding DNA: TGTGCCAGTAGTACCAGGGGACCCTACGAGCAGTACTTC. Translation: CASSTRGPYEQYF. The variable domain in full, with the rest retrieved from reference TRBV19 and TRBJ2-7, is DGGITQSPKYLFRKEGQNVTLSCEQNLNHDAMYWYRQDPGQGLRLIYYSQIVNDFQKGDIAEGYSVSREKKESFPLTVTSAQKNPTAFYLCASSTRGPYEQYFGPGTRLTVT.

This clone was picked up many times. The genes are TRBV5-1 and TRBJ1-3; the D is unclear. Per germline, CDR1 SGHRS and CDR2 YFSETQ. The CDR3 extends over 16 amino acids. The V gene lost 4 bases and the J gene lost 4 bases, with 18 bases spanning the gap. This chain's CDR3 is CASSGGGSATGNTIYF. The CDR3, as DNA: TGCGCCAGCAGCGGCGGAGGTTCGGCGACAGGAAACACCATATATTTT. The full variable domain, in which reference TRBV5-1 and TRBJ1-3 provide the parts outside the CDR3, is KAGVTQTPRYLIKTRGQQVTLSCSPISGHRSVSWYQQTPGQGLQFLFEYFSETQRNKGNFPGRFSGRQFSNSRSEMNVSTLELGDSALYLCASSGGGSATGNTIYFGEGSWLTVV.

This clone came up many times. This chain joins TRBV18 and TRBJ2-3, with D unresolved. Trimming took off 6 bases at V and 2 bases at J, with 9 bases between the two ends. The CDR3 totals 13 residues. Per germline, CDR1 KGHSH and CDR2 LQKENI. CDR3 in DNA: TGTGCCAGCTCCCGACTCCCCACAGATACGCAGTATTTT. It codes for CASSRLPTDTQYF.

With regard to this clone: This may stem from a read error, because a much larger clone lies one nucleotide away. CDR3 DNA: TGTGCCAGCATACCCGGGACAGGGGGGGGGGAGCAGTACTTC. It yields the protein CASIPGTGGGEQYF. The chain combines TRBV6-1 with TRBJ2-7, with 11 bases lining up with TRBD1. V trimming: 7 bases; J trimming: 7 bases; junction bases outside the gene matches: 9. CDR1 MNHNS and CDR2 SASEGT come from the germline V gene. This CDR3 has 14 residues.

This clone has ten or more counts. The genes are TRBV18 and TRBJ2-7; no firm D call. V dropped 3 bases and J dropped 2 bases, with 2 bases sitting between them. Germline V gene sequence: CDR1 KGHSH, CDR2 LQKENI. The CDR3 contains 11 residues. CDR3 nucleotide sequence: TGTGCCAGCTCACCTGCCTACGAGCAGTACTTC. Amino acid sequence: CASSPAYEQYF.

This clone has at least ten counts. The genes are TRBV30 and TRBJ2-3, with a tentative D call TRBD2 (5 bases). The V and J ends lost 4 bases and 4 bases respectively, with 9 bases between them. Germline CDR1 reads GTSNPN; CDR2 reads SVGIG (reference sequence). The CDR3 is 12 residues long. The CDR3 nucleotides are TGTGCCTGGACTGGGAGTTCAGATACGCAGTATTTT. Translated: CAWTGSSDTQYF.

With regard to this clone: One junction end disagrees with the germline gene, perhaps due to a read error. The CDR3 protein is CASSDLIGNTTYF. Here the CDR3 DNA reads TGTGCCAGCTCGGATTTGATTGGAAACACCACATATTTT. The chain uses TRBV18 and TRBJ1-3, with D unresolved. This CDR3 has 13 residues. CDR1 KGHSH and CDR2 LQKENI come from the germline V gene.

This clone qualifies as medium-sized. V usage is TRBV15 and J usage is TRBJ2-3; 11 bases fit TRBD2. V was clipped by 4 bases and J by 6 bases; unmatched bases: 12. Germline V gene sequence: CDR1 LNHNV, CDR2 YYDKDF (reference sequence). The CDR3 spans 17 residues. In DNA form, the CDR3 reads TGTGCCACCAGCATCCTGTTGACTAGCGGGAATACGGATACGCAGTATTTT. It yields the protein CATSILLTSGNTDTQYF.

The chain recombines TRBV6-1 with TRBJ2-7, with D maybe TRBD1 (6 bases). Germline loops: CDR1 MNHNS, CDR2 SASEGT. The CDR3 length is 15 residues. Trimming removed 6 bases from V and 2 bases from J, with 17 bases in between. As DNA, the CDR3 is TGTGCCAGCAGGAGGGGGACGTTCGACGCCTACGAGCAGTACTTC. Amino acids: CASRRGTFDAYEQYF.

In this sample, this clone turned up a few times. The junction departs from the called germline gene at one end, perhaps through a read error. The chain recombines TRBV6-5 with TRBJ2-3, with D perhaps matching TRBD1 or TRBD2 (5 bases each). From germline, CDR1 is MNHEY and CDR2 SVGAGI. This CDR3 is built from 14 residues. CDR3 residues: CASSLWGWADTQYF. Written as DNA, the CDR3 is TGTGCCAGCAGTTTGTGGGGGTGGGCAGATACCCAGTATTTT.

This clone showed up many times. J is TRBJ2-5 and V is TRBV27; 8 bases agree with TRBD1. Germline V gene sequence: CDR1 MNHEY, CDR2 SMNVEV (reference sequence). CDR3 length: 14 residues. The V segment lost 6 bases and the J segment 2 bases; nucleotides outside the gene matches: 5. CDR3 sequence: CASRATGGQETQYF. CDR3 in DNA: TGTGCCAGCAGAGCTACAGGGGGACAAGAGACCCAGTACTTC.

V gene TRBV6-1 combines with J gene TRBJ1-6; possible D gene TRBD1, 6 bases. CDR1 MNHNS and CDR2 SASEGT come from the germline V gene. The CDR3 extends over 18 amino acids. Trimming stripped 2 bases from V and 4 bases from J, with 18 bases between. The CDR3 DNA follows: TGTGCCAGCAGTGAACAACACAGGGTTCCGGGATATAATTCACCCCTCCACTTT. It translates to CASSEQHRVPGYNSPLHF.

The sample holds many counts of this clone. This chain joins TRBV6-2 or TRBV6-3 and TRBJ2-6; D gene uncertain. Trimming removed 7 bases from V and 0 bases from J, with 13 bases in between. The CDR3 runs to 16 residues. CDR1 is MNHEY, CDR2 SVGEGT, per germline. The CDR3 nucleotides are TGTGCCAGCATTGTTGGCCCACGCTCTGGGGCCAACGTCCTGACTTTC. As protein: CASIVGPRSGANVLTF.

This clone was counted a single time. The chain recombines TRBV5-1 with TRBJ2-7, with 7 bases that match TRBD2. This CDR3 region has 13 residues. V lost 4 bases and J lost 2; bases outside the gene matches: 3. Germline values: CDR1 SGHRS, CDR2 YFSETQ. CDR3 nucleotides: TGCGCCAGCAGCATCGGGACTACCTACGAGCAGTACTTC. Translated, it gives CASSIGTTYEQYF.

A single count supports this clone. The chain uses TRBV5-1 and TRBJ2-7; D unresolved. Trimming removed 2 bases from V and 4 bases from J, with 7 bases in between. CDR1 is SGHRS and CDR2 is YFSETQ in the germline V gene. The CDR3 runs to 12 residues. CDR3 coding DNA: TGCGCCAGCAGCTTAGACCAGTACGAGCAGTACTTC. It translates to CASSLDQYEQYF.

By its share, this clone is medium-sized. The sample contains more than one DNA sequence encoding this CDR3. This chain links TRBV12-5 with TRBJ1-1; TRBD1 is a possible D gene (5 bases). CDR3 size: 14 residues. Germline lookup yields CDR1 LGHNT and CDR2 FRNRAP. The V and J ends lost 0 bases and 5 bases respectively, with 10 bases between them. CDR3 sequence (DNA): TGTGCTAGTGGTTTGGTCCCCGGGGGAACTGAAGCTTTCTTT. It translates to CASGLVPGGTEAFF.

This clone was recorded many times. V gene TRBV19 combines with J gene TRBJ1-5, with D possibly matching TRBD1 (6 bases). The germline V gene has CDR1 LNHDA and CDR2 SQIVND (reference sequence). With 9 bases removed from V and 8 bases from J, the gap between germline ends came to 20 bases. The CDR3 is made up of 14 amino acids. The CDR3 sequence is CASGGARQVKPQHF. As DNA, the CDR3 is TGTGCCAGCGGGGGGGCCCGGCAGGTAAAGCCCCAGCATTTT. The full variable domain, with the rest looked up from reference TRBV19 and TRBJ1-5, is DGGITQSPKYLFRKEGQNVTLSCEQNLNHDAMYWYRQDPGQGLRLIYYSQIVNDFQKGDIAEGYSVSREKKESFPLTVTSAQKNPTAFYLCASGGARQVKPQHFGDGTRLSIL.

The gene calls are TRBV19 and TRBJ1-6, with D possibly being TRBD1 (6 bases). The CDR3 totals 11 residues. Germline V gene sequence: CDR1 LNHDA, CDR2 SQIVND (reference sequence). DNA for the CDR3: TGTCTGAGTAGTACGGGACACCACCTCCACTTT. Translation gives CLSSTGHHLHF.

The V gene is TRBV7-8, the J gene TRBJ2-7; no firm D call. CDR1 and CDR2 (germline): SGHVS, FQNEAQ. V was trimmed by 1 base and J by 6 bases, leaving 10 bases between them. The CDR3 loop spans 13 amino acids. The CDR3: CASSLGPEREQYV. CDR3 DNA: TGTGCCAGCAGCTTAGGTCCCGAGCGCGAGCAGTACGTC.

This rearrangement joins TRBV28 to TRBJ2-7, with D perhaps matching TRBD1 or TRBD2 (5 bases each). Looked up from germline, CDR1 is MDHEN and CDR2 is SYDVKM. Deletions cut 3 bases from V and 2 bases from J, with 17 bases between. The CDR3 loop spans 16 amino acids. Written as DNA, the CDR3 is TGTGCCAGCAGTTTTCACTTGGGGGTACTTACCTACGAGCAGTACTTC. Translated, it gives CASSFHLGVLTYEQYF.

This clone was seen only a few times. V usage is TRBV12-3 or TRBV12-4 and J usage is TRBJ1-5; D is unclear. The CDR3 is made up of 14 amino acids. V was pared by 9 bases and J by 5 bases, with 17 bases between. In nucleotides, the CDR3 is TGTGCCAGTAGTACGGCGGATGGCGATCAGCCCCAGCATTTT. Residues: CASSTADGDQPQHF.

The chain has TRBV6-6 and TRBJ2-3; 8 bases agree with TRBD1. The CDR3 length is 16 residues. V shed 0 bases, J shed 1 base, and the junction held 3 bases outside the gene matches. Germline V CDR1 and CDR2: MNHNY, SVGAGI (reference sequence). CDR3 coding DNA: TGTGCCAGCAGTTACTCGCCGGGACAGGGCACAGATACGCAGTATTTT. Its translation is CASSYSPGQGTDTQYF.

This clone was counted at least ten times. The chain recombines TRBV2 with TRBJ2-7; D gene ambiguous. Germline V gene data show CDR1 as SNHLY and CDR2 as FYNNEI. The V and J ends lost 2 bases and 6 bases respectively, with 8 bases between them. This CDR3 has 12 amino acids. The CDR3 nucleotides are TGTGCCAGCAGTGAATATAGGCGCGAGCAGTACTTC. It encodes CASSEYRREQYF.

V and J are TRBV19 and TRBJ1-1; D gene unclear. The CDR3 covers 9 residues. Per the germline V gene, CDR1 is LNHDA and CDR2 is SQIVND (reference sequence). V was clipped by 7 bases and J by 9 bases, with 6 bases between them. The CDR3 sequence is CASTAKAFF. DNA for the CDR3: TGTGCCAGTACCGCTAAAGCTTTCTTT.

This clone was seen repeatedly, ten times or more. This chain connects TRBV10-3 to TRBJ1-3; D remains ambiguous. In germline, CDR1 is ENHRY, CDR2 SYGVKD. This CDR3 is built from 13 residues. The germline V and J ends were trimmed by 3 bases and 0 bases, with 3 bases remaining between them. CDR3: CAISEVSGNTIYF. CDR3 in DNA: TGTGCCATCAGTGAAGTCTCTGGAAACACCATATATTTT.

This clone was recorded many times. The CDR3 protein is CSVVGGGETQYF. The CDR3 DNA reads as TGCAGCGTTGTCGGGGGGGGAGAGACCCAGTACTTC. The rearrangement joins TRBV29-1 to TRBJ2-5; TRBD2 matches 8 bases. The length of the CDR3 is 12 residues. V shed 4 bases, J shed 4 bases, and the junction held 2 bases outside the gene matches. Per the germline V gene, CDR1 is SQVTM and CDR2 is ANQGSEA.

The rearrangement joins TRBV11-2 to TRBJ2-2; D possibly corresponds to TRBD2 (6 bases). V shed 10 bases and J shed 4 bases, with 16 bases lying between them. This CDR3 spans 14 amino acids. Germline-derived CDR1 and CDR2 are SGHAT and FQNNGV. CDR3 amino acids: CAIIGGTGTGELFF. In DNA form, the CDR3 reads TGTGCCATCATAGGCGGGACGGGCACCGGGGAGCTGTTTTTT. The full variable domain, its missing parts supplied by reference TRBV11-2 and TRBJ2-2, is EAGVAQSPRYKIIEKRQSVAFWCNPISGHATLYWYQQILGQGPKLLIQFQNNGVVDDSQLPKDRFSAERLKGVDSTLKIQPAKLEDSAVYLCAIIGGTGTGELFFGEGSRLTVL.

This clone was recorded many times. This chain connects TRBV24-1 to TRBJ2-3; a possible D gene is TRBD2 (6 bases). The CDR3 loop spans 13 amino acids. In germline, CDR1 is KGHDR, CDR2 SFDVKD. V lost 6 bases to trimming and J lost 4 bases, with 10 bases between them. This CDR3 is CATSRREADTQYF. CDR3 bases: TGTGCCACCAGTCGGAGGGAGGCAGATACGCAGTATTTT.

In its sample, this clone was seen many times. This chain joins TRBV6-4 and TRBJ2-5; D unresolved. The CDR3 runs 13 residues. Trimming stripped 5 bases from V and 1 base from J, with 8 bases between. Germline V gives CDR1 MRHNA, CDR2 SNTAGT. In nucleotides, the CDR3 is TGTGCCAGCAGTAGGACCCCCCAAGAGACCCAGTACTTC. Translated, it gives CASSRTPQETQYF.